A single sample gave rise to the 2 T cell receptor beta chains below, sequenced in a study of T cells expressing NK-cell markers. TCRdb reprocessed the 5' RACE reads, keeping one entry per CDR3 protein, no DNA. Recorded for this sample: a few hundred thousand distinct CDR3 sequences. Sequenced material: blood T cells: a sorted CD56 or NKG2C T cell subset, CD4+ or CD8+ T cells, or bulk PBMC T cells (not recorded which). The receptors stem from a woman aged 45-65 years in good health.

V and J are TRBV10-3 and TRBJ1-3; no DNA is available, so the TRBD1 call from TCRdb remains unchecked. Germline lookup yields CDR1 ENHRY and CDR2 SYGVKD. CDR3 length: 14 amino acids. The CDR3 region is CAISADRGGNTIYF.

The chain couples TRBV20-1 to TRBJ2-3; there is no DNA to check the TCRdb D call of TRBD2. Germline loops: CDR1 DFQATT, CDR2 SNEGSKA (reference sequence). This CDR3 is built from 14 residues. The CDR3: CSATKRDRADTQYF.